This is a list of T cell receptor beta chains from one sample in a study of technical replicates of blood from several donors. Libraries were prepared by immunoSEQ multiplex PCR; TCRdb keeps only in-frame clonotypes and omits some of them. The sample lists under 75,000 clones; approximately 96% were seen once. The sample comprised T cells isolated from PBMCs. The receptors originated from a human donor in good health. Each CDR3 is given with its conserved first and last residue. The D gene is left open where the match is weak. A clone size is listed for some rows: how often the clone was seen (once, few, many), or a class if it is expanded.

>TRBD2|TRBV14|TRBJ2-5|NA
CASSQGRTRIRETQYF
TGTGCCAGCAGCCAAGGCCGGACTAGAATTCGCGAGACCCAGTACTTC
>NA|TRBV7-3|TRBJ2-2|once
CASSLRGNTGELFF
TGTGCCAGCAGCTTGAGAGGGAACACCGGGGAGCTGTTTTTT
>TRBD1|TRBV29-1|TRBJ1-2|NA
CSVGGTGNYGYTF
TGCAGCGTGGGGGGGACAGGGAACTATGGCTACACCTTC
>NA|TRBV28|TRBJ2-7|NA
CASSFSESYEQYF
TGTGCCAGCAGTTTTAGCGAAAGCTACGAGCAGTACTTC
>TRBD1|TRBV7-6|TRBJ1-1|NA
CASSTQGADYTEAFF
TGTGCCAGCAGCACACAGGGGGCTGACTACACTGAAGCTTTCTTT
>TRBD1|TRBV10-3|TRBJ1-1|once
CAISESRGQGNTEAFF
TGTGCCATCAGTGAGTCGCGGGGACAGGGTAACACTGAAGCTTTCTTT
>NA|TRBV5-1|TRBJ2-2|NA
CASSTGNTGELFF
TGCGCCAGCAGTACAGGGAACACCGGGGAGCTGTTTTTT
>TRBD2|TRBV5-4|TRBJ2-7|NA
CASSFNAGGLRGEQYF
TGTGCCAGCAGCTTTAACGCGGGAGGATTACGTGGGGAGCAGTACTTC
>NA|TRBV6-5|TRBJ2-2|NA
CASSWGLTNTGELFF
TGTGCCAGCAGTTGGGGACTCACGAACACCGGGGAGCTGTTTTTT
>TRBD2|TRBV7-2|TRBJ2-5|once
CASSLYHISGMYQETQYF
TGTGCCAGCAGCTTATACCATATTAGCGGGATGTACCAAGAGACCCAGTACTTC
>TRBD2|TRBV4-1|TRBJ2-5|NA
CASSQDRGTSGSFPETQYF
TGCGCCAGCAGCCAAGATAGGGGGACTAGCGGGAGTTTCCCAGAGACCCAGTACTTC
>TRBD2|TRBV6-1|TRBJ2-7|NA
CASSETSGSSYEQYF
TGTGCCAGCAGTGAAACTAGCGGGAGCTCCTACGAGCAGTACTTC
>TRBD1|TRBV7-9|TRBJ2-7|once
CASSLGQYEQYF
TGTGCCAGCAGCTTGGGACAGTACGAGCAGTACTTC
>NA|TRBV5-8|TRBJ2-2|NA
CASSSDRFGPTGELFF
TGTGCCAGCAGCAGCGACAGGTTTGGGCCCACCGGGGAGCTGTTTTTT
>TRBD2|TRBV7-3|TRBJ2-1|NA
CASSSWTSGRGVESNEQFF
TGTGCCAGCAGCTCCTGGACTAGCGGGAGAGGGGTGGAGAGCAATGAGCAGTTCTTC
>NA|TRBV21-1|TRBJ2-1|NA
CASSIIRQGAWNEQFF
TGTGCCAGCAGCATAATTAGACAGGGGGCATGGAATGAGCAGTTCTTC
>TRBD1|TRBV7-9|TRBJ1-1|NA
CASSLDQGAVIFEAFF
TGTGCCAGCAGCTTAGATCAGGGGGCGGTTATCTTTGAAGCTTTCTTT
>NA|TRBV28|TRBJ2-5|once
CASSSPGEPRETQYF
TGTGCCAGCAGTTCTCCCGGGGAACCAAGAGAGACCCAGTACTTC
>TRBD1|TRBV19|TRBJ1-4|NA
CASRERGPNEKLFF
TGTGCCAGTAGAGAAAGGGGGCCGAACGAAAAACTGTTTTTT
>TRBD2|TRBV19|TRBJ2-3|NA
CASSIVAGPDTQYF
TGTGCCAGTAGTATAGTAGCGGGACCCGATACGCAGTATTTT
>NA|TRBV19|TRBJ1-3|NA
CASSVSGTTAGNTIYF
TGTGCCAGTAGTGTTTCCGGGACAACCGCTGGAAACACCATATATTTT
>TRBD1|TRBV29-1|TRBJ1-2|NA
CSVDPPAGGYGYTF
TGCAGCGTTGATCCTCCAGCAGGGGGCTATGGCTACACCTTC
>TRBD2|TRBV5-1|TRBJ2-3|NA
CASSKLAGDGDTQYF
TGCGCCAGCAGCAAACTAGCGGGAGATGGGGATACGCAGTATTTT
>NA|TRBV9|TRBJ1-1|once
CASSVESQGTEAFF
TGTGCCAGCAGCGTAGAGTCCCAGGGCACTGAAGCTTTCTTT
>NA|TRBV4-1|TRBJ1-1|NA
CASRVGGVDTEAFF
TGCGCCAGCAGAGTCGGGGGGGTTGACACTGAAGCTTTCTTT
>NA|TRBV30|TRBJ1-3|NA
CAWSVRLTSGNTIYF
TGTGCCTGGAGTGTAAGACTGACCTCTGGAAACACCATATATTTT
>TRBD2|TRBV7-3|TRBJ2-1|once
CASSFTPSGGNEQFF
TGTGCCAGCAGCTTTACCCCTAGCGGTGGGAATGAGCAGTTCTTC
>TRBD1|TRBV10-3|TRBJ2-7|NA
CAISGGQGSYEQYF
TGTGCCATCAGTGGGGGACAGGGCTCCTACGAGCAGTACTTC